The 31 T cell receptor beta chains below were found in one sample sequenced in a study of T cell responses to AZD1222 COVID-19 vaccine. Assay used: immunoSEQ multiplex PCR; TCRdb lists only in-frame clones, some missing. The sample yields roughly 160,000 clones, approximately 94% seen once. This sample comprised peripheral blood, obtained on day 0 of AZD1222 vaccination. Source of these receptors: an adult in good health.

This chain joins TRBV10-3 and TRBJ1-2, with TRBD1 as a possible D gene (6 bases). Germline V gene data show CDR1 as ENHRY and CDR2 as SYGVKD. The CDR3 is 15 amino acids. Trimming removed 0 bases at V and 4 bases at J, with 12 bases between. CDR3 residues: CAISESGGLGYGYTF. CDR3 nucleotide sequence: TGTGCCATCAGTGAGTCCGGGGGGCTGGGCTATGGCTACACCTTC.

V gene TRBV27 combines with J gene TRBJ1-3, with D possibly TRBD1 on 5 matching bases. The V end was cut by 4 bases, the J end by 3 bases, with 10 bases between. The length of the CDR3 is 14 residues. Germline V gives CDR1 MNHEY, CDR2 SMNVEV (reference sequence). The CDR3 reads CASSSLQVGNTIYF. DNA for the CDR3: TGTGCCAGCAGTTCCCTACAGGTTGGAAACACCATATATTTT.

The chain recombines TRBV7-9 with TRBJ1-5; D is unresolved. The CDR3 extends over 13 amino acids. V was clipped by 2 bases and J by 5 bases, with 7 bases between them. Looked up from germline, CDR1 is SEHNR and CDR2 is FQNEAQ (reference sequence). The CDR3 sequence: CASSLMGDQPQHF. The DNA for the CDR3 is TGTGCCAGCAGCTTAATGGGTGATCAGCCCCAGCATTTT.

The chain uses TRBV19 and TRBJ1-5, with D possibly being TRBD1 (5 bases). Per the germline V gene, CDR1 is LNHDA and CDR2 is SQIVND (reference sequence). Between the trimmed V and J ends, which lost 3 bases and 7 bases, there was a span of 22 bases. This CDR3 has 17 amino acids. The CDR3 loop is CASSMDPPRGGIQPQHF. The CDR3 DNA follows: TGTGCCAGTAGTATGGATCCCCCTAGGGGAGGGATCCAGCCCCAGCATTTT.

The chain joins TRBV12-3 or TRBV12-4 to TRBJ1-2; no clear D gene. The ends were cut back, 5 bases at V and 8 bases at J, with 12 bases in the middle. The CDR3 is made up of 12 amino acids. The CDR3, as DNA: TGTGCCAGCAGTCCTTCCGGGTACGGCTACACCTTC. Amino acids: CASSPSGYGYTF.

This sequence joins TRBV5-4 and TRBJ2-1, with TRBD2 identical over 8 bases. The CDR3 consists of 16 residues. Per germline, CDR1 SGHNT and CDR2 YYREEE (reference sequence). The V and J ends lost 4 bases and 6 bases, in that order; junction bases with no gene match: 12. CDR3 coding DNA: TGTGCCAGCAGCCGAGGGGACCGACTAGCGCGCAATGAGCAGTTCTTC. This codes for CASSRGDRLARNEQFF.

The DNA for the CDR3 is TGTGCCAGCCAGAGTAGGGGACAGGGTGTCAATTCACCCCTCCACTTT. It specifies CASQSRGQGVNSPLHF. This rearrangement joins TRBV28 to TRBJ1-6; TRBD1 matches at 9 bases. The V segment lost 8 bases and the J segment 7 bases; nucleotides outside the gene matches: 12. CDR3 length: 16 residues. Germline values: CDR1 MDHEN, CDR2 SYDVKM.

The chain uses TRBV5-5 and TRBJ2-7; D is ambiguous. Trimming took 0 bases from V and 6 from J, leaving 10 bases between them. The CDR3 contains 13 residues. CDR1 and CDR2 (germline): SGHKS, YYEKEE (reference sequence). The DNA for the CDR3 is TGTGCCAGCAGCTTGGGGTTCGGCCGCGAGCAGTACTTC. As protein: CASSLGFGREQYF.

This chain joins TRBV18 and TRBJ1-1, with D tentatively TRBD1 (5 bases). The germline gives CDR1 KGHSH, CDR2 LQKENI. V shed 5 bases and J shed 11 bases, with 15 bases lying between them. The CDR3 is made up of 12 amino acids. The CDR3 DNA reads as TGTGCCAGCTCATTCGACTCCGGGGCGGCTTTCTTT. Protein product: CASSFDSGAAFF.

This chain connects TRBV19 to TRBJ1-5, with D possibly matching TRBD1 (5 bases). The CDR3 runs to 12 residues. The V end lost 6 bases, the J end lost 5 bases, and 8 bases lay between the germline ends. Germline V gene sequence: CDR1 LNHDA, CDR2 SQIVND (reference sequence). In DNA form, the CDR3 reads TGTGCCAGTAGAAGGGGCGATCAGCCCCAGCATTTT. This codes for CASRRGDQPQHF.

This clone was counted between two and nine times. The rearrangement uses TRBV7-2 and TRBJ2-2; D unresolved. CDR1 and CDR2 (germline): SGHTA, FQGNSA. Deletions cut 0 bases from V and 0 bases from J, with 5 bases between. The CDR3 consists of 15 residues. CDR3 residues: CASSLAGTNTGELFF. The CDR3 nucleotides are TGTGCCAGCAGCTTAGCGGGTACGAACACCGGGGAGCTGTTTTTT.

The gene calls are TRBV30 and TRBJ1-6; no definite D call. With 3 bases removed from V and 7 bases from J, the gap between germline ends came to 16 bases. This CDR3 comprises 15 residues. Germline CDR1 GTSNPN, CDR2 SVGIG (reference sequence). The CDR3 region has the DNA TGTGCCTGGAGCGTAGACGTAGCTTCCAATTCACCCCTCCACTTT. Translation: CAWSVDVASNSPLHF.

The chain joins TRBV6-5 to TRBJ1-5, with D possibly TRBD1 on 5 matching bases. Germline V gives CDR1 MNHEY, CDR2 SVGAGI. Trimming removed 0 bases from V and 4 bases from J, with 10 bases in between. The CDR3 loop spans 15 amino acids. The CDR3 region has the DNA TGTGCCAGCAGTTACTCGGGGGGGACGAATCAGCCCCAGCATTTT. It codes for CASSYSGGTNQPQHF.

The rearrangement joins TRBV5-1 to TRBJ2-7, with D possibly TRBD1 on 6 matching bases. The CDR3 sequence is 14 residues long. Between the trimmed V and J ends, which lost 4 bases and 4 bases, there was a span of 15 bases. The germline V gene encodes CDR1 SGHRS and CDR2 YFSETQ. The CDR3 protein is CASSRYPQGYEQYF. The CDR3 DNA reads TGCGCCAGCAGCCGGTATCCCCAGGGGTACGAGCAGTACTTC.

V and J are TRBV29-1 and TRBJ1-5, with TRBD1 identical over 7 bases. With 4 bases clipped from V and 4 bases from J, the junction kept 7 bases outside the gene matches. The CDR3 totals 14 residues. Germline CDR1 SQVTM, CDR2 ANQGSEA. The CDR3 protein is CSVAQGDGNQPQHF. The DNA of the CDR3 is TGCAGCGTTGCCCAGGGGGACGGAAATCAGCCCCAGCATTTT.

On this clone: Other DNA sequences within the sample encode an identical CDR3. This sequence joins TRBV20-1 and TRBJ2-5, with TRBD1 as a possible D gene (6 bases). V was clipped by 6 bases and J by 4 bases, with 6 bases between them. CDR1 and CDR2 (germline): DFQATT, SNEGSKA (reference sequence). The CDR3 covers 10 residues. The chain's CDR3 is CSARGETQYF. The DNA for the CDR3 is TGCAGTGCCAGGGGAGAGACCCAGTACTTC.

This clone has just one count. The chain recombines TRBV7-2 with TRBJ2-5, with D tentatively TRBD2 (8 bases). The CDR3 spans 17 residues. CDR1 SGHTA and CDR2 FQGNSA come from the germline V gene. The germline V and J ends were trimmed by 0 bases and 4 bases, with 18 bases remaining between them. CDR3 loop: CASSLARRGLAGETQYF. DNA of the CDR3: TGTGCCAGCAGCTTAGCTAGAAGGGGGCTAGCGGGAGAGACCCAGTACTTC.

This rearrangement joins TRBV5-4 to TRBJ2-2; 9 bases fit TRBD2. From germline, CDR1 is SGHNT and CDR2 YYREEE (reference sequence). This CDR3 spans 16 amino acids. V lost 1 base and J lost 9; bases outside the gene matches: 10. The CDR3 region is CASSLLDSGSSRELFF. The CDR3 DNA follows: TGTGCCAGCAGCTTGCTAGATAGCGGGAGTAGTCGGGAGCTGTTTTTT.

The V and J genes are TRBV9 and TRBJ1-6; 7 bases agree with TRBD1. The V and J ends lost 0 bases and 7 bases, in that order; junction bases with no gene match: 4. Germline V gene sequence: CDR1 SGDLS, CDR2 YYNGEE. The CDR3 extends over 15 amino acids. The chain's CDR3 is CASSVETGVNSPLHF. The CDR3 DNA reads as TGTGCCAGCAGCGTAGAAACAGGGGTGAATTCACCCCTCCACTTT.

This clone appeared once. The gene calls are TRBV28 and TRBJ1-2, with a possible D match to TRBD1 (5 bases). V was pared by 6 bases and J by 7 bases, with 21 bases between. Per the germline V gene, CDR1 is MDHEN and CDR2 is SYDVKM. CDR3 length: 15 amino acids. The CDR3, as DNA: TGTGCCAGCAGGCCCGGTTCGGGGCGCAGTCTTGGCTACACCTTC. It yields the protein CASRPGSGRSLGYTF.

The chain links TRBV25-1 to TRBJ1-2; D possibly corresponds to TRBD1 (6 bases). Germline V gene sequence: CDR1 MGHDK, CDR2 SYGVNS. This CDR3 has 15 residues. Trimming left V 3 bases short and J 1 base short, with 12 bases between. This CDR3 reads CASSDLGRGNYGYTF. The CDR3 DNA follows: TGTGCCAGCAGTGACTTGGGCAGGGGTAACTATGGCTACACCTTC.

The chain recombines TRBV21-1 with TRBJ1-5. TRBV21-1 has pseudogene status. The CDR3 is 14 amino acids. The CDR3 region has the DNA TGTGCCAGCAGCAAAGTCGGTCCCTCGCGGCCCCAGCATTTT. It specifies CASSKVGPSRPQHF.

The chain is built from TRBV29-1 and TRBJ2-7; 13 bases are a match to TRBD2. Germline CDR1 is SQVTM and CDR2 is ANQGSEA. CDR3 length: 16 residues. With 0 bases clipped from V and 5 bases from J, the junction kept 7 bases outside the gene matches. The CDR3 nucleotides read TGCAGCGTTGAAGACCGGACTAGCGGGAGAGGCGACGAGCAGTACTTC. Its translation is CSVEDRTSGRGDEQYF.

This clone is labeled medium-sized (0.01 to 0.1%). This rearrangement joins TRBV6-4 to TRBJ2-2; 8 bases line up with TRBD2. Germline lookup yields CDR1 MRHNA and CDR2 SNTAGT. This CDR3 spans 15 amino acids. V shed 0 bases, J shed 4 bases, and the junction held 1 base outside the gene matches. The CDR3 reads CASSDSSGSTGELFF. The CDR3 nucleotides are TGTGCCAGCAGTGACTCGAGCGGGAGCACCGGGGAGCTGTTTTTT.

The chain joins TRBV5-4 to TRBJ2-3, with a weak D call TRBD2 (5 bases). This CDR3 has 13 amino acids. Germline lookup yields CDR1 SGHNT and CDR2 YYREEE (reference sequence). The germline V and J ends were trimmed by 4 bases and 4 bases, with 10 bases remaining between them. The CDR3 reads CASSHQDSDTQYF. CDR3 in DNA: TGTGCCAGCAGCCATCAGGACTCAGATACGCAGTATTTT.

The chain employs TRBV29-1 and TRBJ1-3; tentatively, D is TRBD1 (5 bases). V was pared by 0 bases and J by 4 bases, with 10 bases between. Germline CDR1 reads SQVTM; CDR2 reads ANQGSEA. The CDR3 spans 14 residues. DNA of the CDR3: TGCAGCGTTGAAGAGTCAGGGAACGGAAACACCATATATTTT. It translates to CSVEESGNGNTIYF.

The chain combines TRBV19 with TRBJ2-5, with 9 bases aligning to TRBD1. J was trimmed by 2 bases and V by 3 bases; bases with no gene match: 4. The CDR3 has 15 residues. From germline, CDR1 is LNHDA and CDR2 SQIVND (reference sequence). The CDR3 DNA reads TGTGCCAGTAGTATTTCACAGGGGGCTCAAGAGACCCAGTACTTC. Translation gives CASSISQGAQETQYF. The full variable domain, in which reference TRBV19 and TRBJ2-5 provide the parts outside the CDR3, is DGGITQSPKYLFRKEGQNVTLSCEQNLNHDAMYWYRQDPGQGLRLIYYSQIVNDFQKGDIAEGYSVSREKKESFPLTVTSAQKNPTAFYLCASSISQGAQETQYFGPGTRLLVL.

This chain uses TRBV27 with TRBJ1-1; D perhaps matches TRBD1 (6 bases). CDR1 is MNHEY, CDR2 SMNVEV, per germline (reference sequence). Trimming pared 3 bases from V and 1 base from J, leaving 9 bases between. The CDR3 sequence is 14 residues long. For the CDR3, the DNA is TGTGCCAGCAGTTTCGGGACATCGAACACTGAAGCTTTCTTT. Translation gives CASSFGTSNTEAFF.

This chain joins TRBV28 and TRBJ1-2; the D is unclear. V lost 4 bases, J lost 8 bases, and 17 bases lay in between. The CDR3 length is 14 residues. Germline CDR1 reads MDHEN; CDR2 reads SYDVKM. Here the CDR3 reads CASSWEDGIRGYTF. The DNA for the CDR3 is TGTGCCAGCAGTTGGGAGGATGGAATCAGGGGCTACACCTTC.

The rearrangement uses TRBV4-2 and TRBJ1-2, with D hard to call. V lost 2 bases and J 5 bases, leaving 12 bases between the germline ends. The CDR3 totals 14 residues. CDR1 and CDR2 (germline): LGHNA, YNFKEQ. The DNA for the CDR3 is TGTGCCAGCAGCCAATCGGCCACAGAATATGGCTACACCTTC. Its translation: CASSQSATEYGYTF.

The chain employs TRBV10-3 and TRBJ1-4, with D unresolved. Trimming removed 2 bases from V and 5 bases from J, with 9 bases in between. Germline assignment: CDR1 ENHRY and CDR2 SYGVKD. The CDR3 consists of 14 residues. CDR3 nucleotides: TGTGCCATCAGTGAGATAAGTGGGAATGAAAAACTGTTTTTT. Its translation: CAISEISGNEKLFF.